This TCR beta chain was retrieved from a study of CD8 T cells in Susac syndrome. Random hexamers were used to reverse transcribe an amount of roughly 0.45 to 1 ug RNA. TCRdb analysed the immunoSEQ multiplex PCR reads with MiXCR anew, one entry per CDR3 protein. The table has about 120,000 distinct CDR3 sequences, 85% to 95% seen once; the top ten hold approximately 0.12%. Germline CDR1 SGHTA, CDR2 FQGTGA. The CDR3 consists of 15 residues. With V trimmed by 6 bases and J by 4 bases, 11 bases remained unmatched. The TCR sequence derives from a human donor in good health. Sequences were obtained from CD8+ T cells from PBMCs. This chain connects TRBV7-3 to TRBJ2-7; 8 bases align to TRBD2. The CDR3 region is CASRTTSGAGYEQYF. The CDR3 bases are TGTGCCAGCAGAACAACTAGCGGAGCCGGGTACGAGCAGTACTTC. Variable domain in full (rest from reference TRBV7-3 and TRBJ2-7): GAGVSQTPSNKVTEKGKYVELRCDPISGHTALYWYRQSLGQGPEFLIYFQGTGAADDSGLPNDRFFAVRPEGSVSTLKIQRTERGDSAVYLCASRTTSGAGYEQYFGPGTRLTVT.